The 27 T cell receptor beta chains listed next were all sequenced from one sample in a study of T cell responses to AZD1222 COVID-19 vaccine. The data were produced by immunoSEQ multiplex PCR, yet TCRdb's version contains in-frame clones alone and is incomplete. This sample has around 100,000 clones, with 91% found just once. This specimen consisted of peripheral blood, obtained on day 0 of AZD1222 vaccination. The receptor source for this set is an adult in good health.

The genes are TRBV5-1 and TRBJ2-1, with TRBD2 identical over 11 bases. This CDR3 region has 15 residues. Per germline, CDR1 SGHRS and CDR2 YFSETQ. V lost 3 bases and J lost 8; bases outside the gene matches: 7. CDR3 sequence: CASSSLAGAVDEQFF. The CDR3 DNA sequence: TGCGCCAGCAGCTCACTAGCGGGAGCGGTCGATGAGCAGTTCTTC.

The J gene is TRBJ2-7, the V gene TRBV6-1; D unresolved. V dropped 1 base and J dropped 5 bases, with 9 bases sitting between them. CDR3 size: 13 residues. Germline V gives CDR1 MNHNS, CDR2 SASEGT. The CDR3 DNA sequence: TGTGCCAGCAGTGAAGTGCGAGGTCACGAGCAGTACTTC. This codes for CASSEVRGHEQYF.

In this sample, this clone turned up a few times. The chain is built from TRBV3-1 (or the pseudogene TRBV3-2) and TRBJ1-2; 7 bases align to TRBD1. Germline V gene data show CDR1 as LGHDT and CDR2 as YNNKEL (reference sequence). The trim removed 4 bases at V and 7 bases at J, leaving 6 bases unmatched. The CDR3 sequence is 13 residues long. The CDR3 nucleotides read TGTGCCAGCAGCCCCGACAGGGCAAGTGGCTACACCTTC. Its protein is CASSPDRASGYTF.

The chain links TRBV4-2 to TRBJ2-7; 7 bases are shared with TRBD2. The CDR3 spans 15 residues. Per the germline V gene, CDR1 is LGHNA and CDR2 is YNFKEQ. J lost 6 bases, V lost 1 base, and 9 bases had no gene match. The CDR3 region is CASSQGEGLFGEQYF. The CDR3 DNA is TGTGCCAGCAGCCAAGGGGAGGGGTTGTTCGGCGAGCAGTACTTC.

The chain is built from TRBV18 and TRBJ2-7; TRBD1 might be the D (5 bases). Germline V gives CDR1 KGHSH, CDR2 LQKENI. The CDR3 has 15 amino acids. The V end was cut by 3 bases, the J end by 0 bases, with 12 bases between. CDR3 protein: CASSPTRQISYEQYF. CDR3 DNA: TGTGCCAGCTCACCGACTCGACAGATCTCCTACGAGCAGTACTTC.

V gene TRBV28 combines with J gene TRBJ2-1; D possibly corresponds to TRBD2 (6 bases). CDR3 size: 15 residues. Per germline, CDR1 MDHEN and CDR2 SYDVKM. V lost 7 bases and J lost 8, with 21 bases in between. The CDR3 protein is CASTSPAAGRHEQFF. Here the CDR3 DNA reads TGTGCCAGCACCTCTCCGGCGGCAGGGAGGCATGAGCAGTTCTTC.

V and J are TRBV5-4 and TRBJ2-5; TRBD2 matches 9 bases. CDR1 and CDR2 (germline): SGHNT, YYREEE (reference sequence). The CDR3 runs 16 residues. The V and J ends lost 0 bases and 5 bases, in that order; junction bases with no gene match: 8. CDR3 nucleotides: TGTGCCAGCAGCTTGGACGTAGCGGGAGTGGGGGAGACCCAGTACTTC. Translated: CASSLDVAGVGETQYF.

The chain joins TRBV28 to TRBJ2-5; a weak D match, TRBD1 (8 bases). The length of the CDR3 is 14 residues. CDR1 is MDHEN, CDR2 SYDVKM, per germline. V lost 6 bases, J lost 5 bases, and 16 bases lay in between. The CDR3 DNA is TGTGCCAGCAGAGCACAGGGGGGGGCGGAGACCCAGTACTTC. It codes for CASRAQGGAETQYF.

CDR3 sequence reads: CASSRPYGQGAGGYTF. CDR3 DNA: TGTGCCAGCAGCCGACCATATGGACAGGGGGCAGGTGGCTACACCTTC. The genes are TRBV28 and TRBJ1-2; 11 positions match TRBD1. CDR1 is MDHEN, CDR2 SYDVKM, per germline. V trimming: 6 bases; J trimming: 7 bases; junction bases outside the gene matches: 13. The CDR3 spans 16 residues.

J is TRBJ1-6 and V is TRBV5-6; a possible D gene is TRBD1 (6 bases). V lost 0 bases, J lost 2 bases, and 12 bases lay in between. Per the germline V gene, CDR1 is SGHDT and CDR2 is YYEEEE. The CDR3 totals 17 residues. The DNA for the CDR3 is TGTGCCAGCAGCTTGGGCGGGGCAGGGGCCTATAATTCACCCCTCCACTTT. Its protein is CASSLGGAGAYNSPLHF.

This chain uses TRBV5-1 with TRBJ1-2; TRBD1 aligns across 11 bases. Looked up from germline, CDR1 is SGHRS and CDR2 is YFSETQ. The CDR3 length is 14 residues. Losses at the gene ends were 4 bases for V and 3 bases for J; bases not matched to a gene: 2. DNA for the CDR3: TGCGCCAGCAGCGTGGGACAGGGGGACTATGGCTACACCTTC. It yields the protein CASSVGQGDYGYTF.

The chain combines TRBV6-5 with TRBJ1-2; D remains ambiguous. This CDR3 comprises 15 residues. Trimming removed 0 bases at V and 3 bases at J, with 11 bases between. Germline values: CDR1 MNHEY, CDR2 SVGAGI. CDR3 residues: CASSYSWQTDYGYTF. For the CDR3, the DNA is TGTGCCAGCAGTTACTCGTGGCAGACTGACTATGGCTACACCTTC.

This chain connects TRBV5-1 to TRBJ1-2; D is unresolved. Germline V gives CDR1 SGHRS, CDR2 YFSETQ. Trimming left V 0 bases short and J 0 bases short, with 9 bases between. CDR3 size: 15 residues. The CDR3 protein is CASSLDRATNYGYTF. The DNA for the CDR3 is TGCGCCAGCAGCTTGGACCGAGCGACTAACTATGGCTACACCTTC.

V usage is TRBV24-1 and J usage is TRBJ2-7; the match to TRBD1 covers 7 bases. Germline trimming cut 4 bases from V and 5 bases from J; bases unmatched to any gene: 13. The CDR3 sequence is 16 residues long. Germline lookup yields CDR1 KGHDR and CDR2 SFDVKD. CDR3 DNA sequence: TGTGCCACCAGTGACTCTACGACAGGGCGGAAGGACGAGCAGTACTTC. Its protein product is CATSDSTTGRKDEQYF.

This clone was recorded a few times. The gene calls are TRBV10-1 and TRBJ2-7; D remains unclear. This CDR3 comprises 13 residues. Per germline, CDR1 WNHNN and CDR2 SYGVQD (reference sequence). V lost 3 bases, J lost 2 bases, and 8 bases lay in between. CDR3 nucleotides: TGCGCCAGCAGTGAAAGGATTACCTACGAGCAGTACTTC. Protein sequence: CASSERITYEQYF.

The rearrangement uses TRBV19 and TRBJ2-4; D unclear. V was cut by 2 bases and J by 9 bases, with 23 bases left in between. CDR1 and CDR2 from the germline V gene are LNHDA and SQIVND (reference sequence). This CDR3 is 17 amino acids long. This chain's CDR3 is CASSIRGPETITTIQYF. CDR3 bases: TGTGCCAGTAGTATACGAGGCCCTGAAACAATTACAACCATTCAGTACTTC.

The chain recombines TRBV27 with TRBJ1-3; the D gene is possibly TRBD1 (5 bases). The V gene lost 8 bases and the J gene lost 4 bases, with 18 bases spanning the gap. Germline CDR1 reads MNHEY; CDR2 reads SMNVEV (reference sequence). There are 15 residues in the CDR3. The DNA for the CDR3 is TGTGCCAGCCTTCTACCCAGGGAATCGGGAAACACCATATATTTT. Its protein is CASLLPRESGNTIYF.

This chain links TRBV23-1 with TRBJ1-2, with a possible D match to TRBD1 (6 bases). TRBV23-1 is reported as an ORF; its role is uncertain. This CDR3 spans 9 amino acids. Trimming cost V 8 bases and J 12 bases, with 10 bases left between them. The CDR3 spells CASGDMDTF. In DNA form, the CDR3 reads TGCGCCAGCGGGGACATGGACACCTTC.

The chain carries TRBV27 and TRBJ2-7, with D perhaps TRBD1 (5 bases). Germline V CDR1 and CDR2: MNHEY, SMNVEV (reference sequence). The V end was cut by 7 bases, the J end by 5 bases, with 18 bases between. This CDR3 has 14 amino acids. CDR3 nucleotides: TGTGCCAGCAATAGGGGAATCTTGTCCCACGAGCAGTACTTC. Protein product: CASNRGILSHEQYF.

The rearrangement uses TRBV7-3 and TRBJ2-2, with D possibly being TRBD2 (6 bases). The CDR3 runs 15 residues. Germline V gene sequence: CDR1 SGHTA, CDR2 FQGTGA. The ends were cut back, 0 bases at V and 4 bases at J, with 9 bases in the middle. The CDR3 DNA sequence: TGTGCCAGCAGCTTAACCGGGGGTTTCACCGGGGAGCTGTTTTTT. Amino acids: CASSLTGGFTGELFF.

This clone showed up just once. As DNA, the CDR3 is TGTGCCAGCAGCTCCGGGACAGGGGGTGGAGATACGCAGTATTTT. It encodes CASSSGTGGGDTQYF. This rearrangement joins TRBV28 to TRBJ2-3, with 11 bases aligning to TRBD1. V was clipped by 6 bases and J by 5 bases; unmatched bases: 7. The CDR3 is 15 amino acids. Per the germline V gene, CDR1 is MDHEN and CDR2 is SYDVKM.

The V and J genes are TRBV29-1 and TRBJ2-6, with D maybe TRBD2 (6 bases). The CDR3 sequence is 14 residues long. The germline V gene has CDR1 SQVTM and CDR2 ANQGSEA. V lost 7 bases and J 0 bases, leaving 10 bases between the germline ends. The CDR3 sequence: CSAVGGSGANVLTF. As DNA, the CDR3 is TGCAGCGCGGTGGGGGGCTCTGGGGCCAACGTCCTGACTTTC. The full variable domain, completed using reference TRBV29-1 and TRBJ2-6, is SAVISQKPSRDICQRGTSLTIQCQVDSQVTMMFWYRQQPGQSLTLIATANQGSEATYESGFVIDKFPISRPNLTFSTLTVSNMSPEDSSIYLCSAVGGSGANVLTFGAGSRLTVL.

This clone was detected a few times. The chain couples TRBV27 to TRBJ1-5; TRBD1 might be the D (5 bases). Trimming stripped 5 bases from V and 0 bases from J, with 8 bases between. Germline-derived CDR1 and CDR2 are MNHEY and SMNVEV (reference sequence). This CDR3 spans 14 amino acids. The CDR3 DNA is TGTGCCAGCAGTGGGACGGTTAGCAATCAGCCCCAGCATTTT. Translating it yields CASSGTVSNQPQHF.

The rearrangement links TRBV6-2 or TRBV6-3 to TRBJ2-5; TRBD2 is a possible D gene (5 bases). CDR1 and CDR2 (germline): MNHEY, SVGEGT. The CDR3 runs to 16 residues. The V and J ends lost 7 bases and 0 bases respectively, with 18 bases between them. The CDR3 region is CASTPRASSYQETQYF. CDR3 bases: TGTGCCAGCACCCCACGGGCTAGCTCGTACCAAGAGACCCAGTACTTC.

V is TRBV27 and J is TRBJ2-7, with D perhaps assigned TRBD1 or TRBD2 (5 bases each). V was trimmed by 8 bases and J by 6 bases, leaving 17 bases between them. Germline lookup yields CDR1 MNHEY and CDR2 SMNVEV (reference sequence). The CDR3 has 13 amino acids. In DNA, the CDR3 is TGTGCCAGCGGGGGACGGAGATCGGGCGAGCAGTACTTC. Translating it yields CASGGRRSGEQYF.

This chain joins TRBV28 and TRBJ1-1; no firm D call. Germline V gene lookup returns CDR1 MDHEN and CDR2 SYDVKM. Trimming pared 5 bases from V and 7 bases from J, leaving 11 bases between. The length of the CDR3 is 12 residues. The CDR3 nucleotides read TGTGCCAGCAGTGGAATGGGAGTTGAAGCTTTCTTT. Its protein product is CASSGMGVEAFF.

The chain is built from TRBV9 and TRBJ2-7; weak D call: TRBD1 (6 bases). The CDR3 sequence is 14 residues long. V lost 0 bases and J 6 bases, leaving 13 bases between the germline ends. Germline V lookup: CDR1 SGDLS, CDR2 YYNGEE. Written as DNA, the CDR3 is TGTGCCAGCAGCGTAGATCCAGGGGCTAGCGAGCAGTACTTC. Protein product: CASSVDPGASEQYF.